Shown below are 9 T cell receptor beta chains from a single sample sequenced in a study of blood T cell repertoires in COVID-19. Assay used: immunoSEQ multiplex PCR; TCRdb lists only in-frame clones, some missing. In the table there are about 160,000 clones, about nine tenths of which are singletons. The sample comprised peripheral blood. Source of these receptors: a man aged 25 to 40 with COVID-19, enrolled during active disease.

The chain uses TRBV27 and TRBJ2-3, with 8 bases lining up with TRBD2. V lost 6 bases to trimming and J lost 2 bases; unmatched junction nucleotides: 13. Germline V gene data show CDR1 as MNHEY and CDR2 as SMNVEV (reference sequence). This CDR3 spans 17 amino acids. In nucleotides, the CDR3 is TGTGCCAGCAGCCACCTAACCGGGACTAGTAACACAGATACGCAGTATTTT. Translation: CASSHLTGTSNTDTQYF.

This chain uses TRBV6-2 or TRBV6-3 with TRBJ2-1, with 9 bases fitting TRBD1. Germline values: CDR1 MNHEY, CDR2 SVGEGT. J gave up 4 bases and V 5 bases, and 6 bases lay outside the gene matches. CDR3 length: 15 residues. CDR3 sequence (DNA): TGTGCCAGCAGTGATACAGGGGGCTTATACAATGAGCAGTTCTTC. Residues: CASSDTGGLYNEQFF.

The chain couples TRBV6-2 or TRBV6-3 to TRBJ1-2; 9 nucleotides match TRBD1. CDR1 and CDR2 (germline): MNHEY, SVGEGT. The CDR3 contains 15 residues. Unmatched junction bases numbered 3, after V lost 2 bases and J lost 2 bases. The CDR3 nucleotides read TGTGCCAGCAGTTACGATGGACAGGGGAACTATGGCTACACCTTC. It encodes CASSYDGQGNYGYTF.

The chain carries TRBV10-3 and TRBJ1-2, with a weak D call TRBD1 (5 bases). Germline CDR1 and CDR2: ENHRY and SYGVKD. Trimming left V 8 bases short and J 0 bases short, with 16 bases between. The CDR3 sequence is 15 residues long. CDR3 bases: TGTGCCATCGTCATGGACACCTTGACTAACTATGGCTACACCTTC. Translated: CAIVMDTLTNYGYTF.

The chain employs TRBV25-1 and TRBJ1-4; possible D gene TRBD1, 6 bases. The germline CDR1 and CDR2 sequences are MGHDK and SYGVNS. This CDR3 has 12 residues. V shed 10 bases and J shed 6 bases, with 12 bases lying between them. Written as DNA, the CDR3 is TGTGCCACCCGTTCAGGGGATGAAAAACTGTTTTTT. Translated, it gives CATRSGDEKLFF.

V usage is TRBV19 and J usage is TRBJ2-1, with D possibly TRBD2 on 5 matching bases. Trimming shortened V by 3 bases and J by 9 bases, and 18 bases separated the two germline ends. This CDR3 comprises 15 residues. Germline CDR1 and CDR2: LNHDA and SQIVND (reference sequence). CDR3 sequence: CASSIYRGSESEQFF. CDR3 nucleotide sequence: TGTGCCAGTAGTATTTACCGTGGTAGCGAGAGTGAGCAGTTCTTC. The complete variable domain, with remaining parts taken from reference TRBV19 and TRBJ2-1, reads DGGITQSPKYLFRKEGQNVTLSCEQNLNHDAMYWYRQDPGQGLRLIYYSQIVNDFQKGDIAEGYSVSREKKESFPLTVTSAQKNPTAFYLCASSIYRGSESEQFFGPGTRLTVL.

This rearrangement joins TRBV28 to TRBJ1-5, with a weak D call TRBD1 (5 bases). V lost 6 bases, J lost 4 bases, and 19 bases lay in between. Germline V gene data show CDR1 as MDHEN and CDR2 as SYDVKM. The CDR3 loop spans 16 amino acids. The chain's CDR3 is CASSITGRGRNQPQHF. In nucleotides, the CDR3 is TGTGCCAGCAGCATCACAGGAAGGGGTAGAAATCAGCCCCAGCATTTT. The complete variable domain, with remaining parts taken from reference TRBV28 and TRBJ1-5, reads DVKVTQSSRYLVKRTGEKVFLECVQDMDHENMFWYRQDPGLGLRLIYFSYDVKMKEKGDIPEGYSVSREKKERFSLILESASTNQTSMYLCASSITGRGRNQPQHFGDGTRLSIL.

The chain uses TRBV25-1 and TRBJ2-3, with 7 bases identical to TRBD2. Losses at the gene ends were 9 bases for V and 4 bases for J; bases not matched to a gene: 7. Germline V gives CDR1 MGHDK, CDR2 SYGVNS. CDR3 length: 13 amino acids. CDR3: CASVPGGADTQYF. CDR3 in DNA: TGTGCCAGTGTACCTGGGGGGGCAGATACGCAGTATTTT.

This rearrangement joins TRBV11-2 to TRBJ2-1, with 10 bases that match TRBD2. V dropped 8 bases and J dropped 3; count of bases not matched to a gene: 19. Germline V CDR1 and CDR2: SGHAT, FQNNGV. The CDR3 length is 19 residues. CDR3 sequence: CASPPNPLAGAPHYNEQFF. CDR3 nucleotide sequence: TGTGCCAGCCCCCCTAACCCCCTAGCGGGGGCCCCCCACTACAATGAGCAGTTCTTC.